This TCR beta chain was identified in a study of blood T cells in healthy people across ages. The study, taken as a whole, reports: Naive T cell percentage strongly correlated with TCR beta diversity. Age advanced and TCR beta diversity per million T cells fell, roughly linearly. Total diversity from one million sequenced T cells was likely underestimated. Long-lived donors exceeded aged donors in naive CD4+ cells and diversity.

On this clonotype: The antigen remains unidentified.

Primed by a sample-barcoded 5' primer and a J-beta primer mix, a second PCR proceeded for about 6 to 12 cycles. TCRdb reanalysed the 5' RACE reads using MiXCR and keeps one entry per CDR3 protein. Among under 2 million distinct CDR3 sequences listed, almost 35% were seen once. Germline values: CDR1 MNHEY, CDR2 SMNVEV (reference sequence). Trimming shortened V by 4 bases and J by 0 bases, and 12 bases separated the two germline ends. CDR3 length: 16 amino acids. The sequencing input was blood. The receptor was isolated from a woman in her 30s in good health. V usage is TRBV27 and J usage is TRBJ2-2; D is uncertain. As DNA, the CDR3 is TGTGCCAGCAGTTCCCTTATTTTGGCGAACACCGGGGAGCTGTTTTTT. Its translation: CASSSLILANTGELFF.